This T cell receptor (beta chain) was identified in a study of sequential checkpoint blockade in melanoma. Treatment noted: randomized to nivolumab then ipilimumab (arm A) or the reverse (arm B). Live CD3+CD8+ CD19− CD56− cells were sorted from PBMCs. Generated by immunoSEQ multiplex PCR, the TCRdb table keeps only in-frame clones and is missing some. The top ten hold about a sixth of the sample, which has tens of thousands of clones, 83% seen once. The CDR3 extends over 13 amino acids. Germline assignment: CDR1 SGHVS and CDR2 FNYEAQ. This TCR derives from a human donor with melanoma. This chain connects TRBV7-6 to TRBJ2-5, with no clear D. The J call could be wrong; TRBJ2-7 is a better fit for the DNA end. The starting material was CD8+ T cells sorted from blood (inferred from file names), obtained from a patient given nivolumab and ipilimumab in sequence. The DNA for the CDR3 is TGTGCCAGCAGCGGCGACATTTCCTACGAGCAGTACTTC. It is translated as CASSGDISYEQYF.